This TCR beta chain emerged from a study of CD8 T cells in ankylosing spondylitis. Study-wide results and caveats: Blood of patients with ankylosing spondylitis appeared to be characterized by a TCR beta motif of several highly homologous variants.

Turning to this clonotype: Its antigen is undetermined.

TCRdb itself ran the 5' RACE reads through MiXCR, one entry per CDR3 protein. The data show 650,000 to 800,000 distinct CDR3 sequences, 15% to 20% seen once. The sequencing input was blood, either unsorted or a sorted T cell fraction (not recorded which). This TCR came from a male donor with ankylosing spondylitis.

The DNA of the CDR3 is TGTGCCAGCAGTTCCCTTAGCGGGGCCTACAATGAGCAGTTCTTC. Protein: CASSSLSGAYNEQFF. This chain links TRBV6-5 with TRBJ2-1; 8 nucleotides align to TRBD2. Germline CDR1 is MNHEY and CDR2 is SVGAGI. There are 15 residues in the CDR3. V shed 4 bases, J shed 2 bases, and the junction held 4 bases outside the gene matches.